The clone carrying this T cell receptor beta chain was detected only once. Antigen specificity is unknown. These data are taken from a study of cytomegalovirus exposure and HLA in healthy donors. V shed 4 bases and J 12 bases; nucleotides not matched to a gene: 15. The germline V gene has CDR1 MNHEY and CDR2 SVGAGI. The CDR3 has 15 amino acids. The study's findings and limits: Specificity for CMV antigens was confirmed in vitro for a few of the CMV-associated chains. Association with HLA alleles at 0.05 false discovery rate was found for 15,000 or so TCR beta sequences in a later analysis.

In the PCR, 60 Vbeta and 13 Jbeta primers were used. Sequencing used immunoSEQ multiplex PCR; TCRdb keeps in-frame clones, though not all of them. Among 90,000 to 150,000 clones listed, more than 65% were seen once. The sample comprised PBMCs. This chain uses TRBV6-5 with TRBJ2-1, with TRBD1 matching over 7 bases. The origin of this receptor is a man aged 35-49 years in good health and CMV-seropositive. The CDR3 nucleotides read TGTGCCAGCAGTTCCCGTCTGAGACAGGGTCGGGGGCAGTTCTTC. Its protein is CASSSRLRQGRGQFF.